What follows describes a single TCR beta chain. Germline V gene data show CDR1 as LGHDT and CDR2 as YNNKEL (reference sequence). The CDR3 sequence is 16 residues long. The V and J ends lost 2 bases and 6 bases, in that order; junction bases with no gene match: 7. The record originates from a study of control samples from healthy donors and cancer patients. Profiled with immunoSEQ multiplex PCR; TCRdb holds only in-frame clones, not every one. Among tens of thousands of clones, 90% to 95% were seen once, and the ten largest hold 10% to 15%. This sequence originates from a man aged 45 to 65 with lung cancer. The V call is TRBV3-1 (or the pseudogene TRBV3-2), the J call TRBJ1-5; 10 nucleotides align to TRBD1. Sequenced: PBMCs. CDR3 in DNA: TGTGCCAGCAGCCAATCATCGACAGGGGGCGGTCAGCCCCAGCATTTT. Translated, it gives CASSQSSTGGGQPQHF.